A selection of T cell receptor beta chains follows, all from one sample in a study of OX40 agonist ivuxolimab in advanced cancers. This table comes from immunoSEQ multiplex PCR, and its TCRdb copy is limited to in-frame clones, with some not included. This sample has about 35,000 clones, with more than 80% found just once. The specimen comprised CD4+ or CD8+ T cells sorted from blood, sampled in a trial of the OX40 agonist ivuxolimab. The receptors were gathered from an adult with an advanced solid tumor such as melanoma, head and neck, liver or kidney cancer. Both conserved end residues are part of each CDR3. The D gene is left open where the match is weak. Expanded clones get a size class; other rows say once, few or many, or leave the size out.

- | TRBJ2-3 | TRBV7-2 | - | CASSYLGADTQYF | TGTGCCAGCAGCTACTTGGGGGCAGATACGCAGTATTTT
- | TRBJ2-7 | TRBV29-1 | - | CSVETGPRNEQYF | TGCAGCGTGGAGACGGGGCCTCGGAACGAGCAGTACTTC
- | TRBJ2-1 | TRBV20-1 | - | CSAPKRREQFF | TGCAGTGCGCCCAAAAGGAGGGAGCAGTTCTTC
- | TRBJ1-3 | TRBV19 | - | CASSWMGPGNTIYF | TGTGCCAGTAGTTGGATGGGGCCTGGAAACACCATATATTTT
- | TRBJ2-1 | TRBV9 | - | CASSVVGRGNFNEQFF | TGTGCCAGCAGCGTAGTCGGACGCGGGAATTTCAATGAGCAGTTCTTC
- | TRBJ2-3 | TRBV14 | - | CASSQRWEADTQYF | TGTGCCAGCAGCCAAAGGTGGGAGGCAGATACGCAGTATTTT
- | TRBJ2-7 | TRBV4-1 | - | CASSRTVSYEQYF | TGCGCCAGCAGCCGGACAGTATCCTACGAGCAGTACTTC
- | TRBJ1-2 | TRBV27 | - | CASSLLTGNGYTF | TGTGCCAGCAGTTTACTTACAGGAAATGGCTACACCTTC
- | TRBJ2-7 | TRBV9 | TRBD2 | CASSAGTSAIEQYF | TGTGCCAGCAGCGCCGGGACTAGCGCTATCGAGCAGTACTTC
once | TRBJ2-1 | TRBV7-2 | - | CASRGSYEQFF | TGTGCCAGCAGAGGTTCGTATGAGCAGTTCTTC
- | TRBJ1-1 | TRBV4-1 | TRBD1 | CASSYGTGRNTEAFF | TGCGCCAGCAGCTATGGGACAGGGAGAAACACTGAAGCTTTCTTT
- | TRBJ1-1 | TRBV28 | - | CASSLFMNTEAFF | TGTGCCAGCAGTTTATTCATGAACACTGAAGCTTTCTTT
- | TRBJ2-7 | TRBV5-1 | TRBD2 | CASSSRGTSQSPEQYF | TGCGCCAGCAGCTCTCGTGGGACTAGTCAAAGTCCCGAGCAGTACTTC
- | TRBJ2-2 | TRBV4-1 | - | CASSPRGSPNTGELFF | TGCGCCAGCAGCCCGAGGGGCAGCCCTAATACGGGGGAGCTGTTTTTT
- | TRBJ2-1 | TRBV19 | - | CASSGVGGNEQFF | TGTGCCAGTTCCGGGGTGGGTGGCAATGAGCAGTTCTTC
- | TRBJ2-5 | TRBV5-6 | TRBD1 | CASSFGTGAQETQYF | TGTGCCAGCAGCTTCGGGACAGGGGCCCAAGAGACCCAGTACTTC
once | TRBJ1-1 | TRBV4-3 | - | CASSPDPSNVDGAFF | TGCGCCAGCAGCCCAGACCCGAGTAACGTCGATGGGGCTTTCTTT
few | TRBJ2-7 | TRBV7-9 | TRBD1 | CASSLKATGNLGEQYF | TGTGCCAGCAGCTTAAAGGCGACAGGGAATTTGGGCGAGCAGTACTTC